These T cell receptor beta chains were read from a single sample in a study of cytomegalovirus exposure and HLA in healthy donors. Data came from immunoSEQ multiplex PCR; TCRdb stores just in-frame clones and leaves some out. This sample has some 130,000 clones, with around 74% found just once. The sequencing input was PBMCs. These receptor sequences come from a male donor in good health and CMV-seronegative. CDR3s include the opening cysteine and the closing phenylalanine or tryptophan. A D gene is named only where the DNA matches it firmly. For some rows the clone size is stated as once, few or many, or as a class when expanded; others skip it.

clone_size: NA; v_call: TRBV10-3; d_call: TRBD1; j_call: TRBJ1-5; cdr3_aa: CAISDLGQGQGSQHF; cdr3_nt: TGTGCCATCAGTGACCTCGGACAGGGTCAGGGGTCCCAGCATTTT
clone_size: few; v_call: TRBV2; d_call: NA; j_call: TRBJ1-5; cdr3_aa: CASTGTPALSYSNQPQHF; cdr3_nt: TGTGCCAGCACAGGGACACCCGCCCTCAGTTATAGCAATCAGCCCCAGCATTTT
clone_size: few; v_call: TRBV2; d_call: TRBD2; j_call: TRBJ2-5; cdr3_aa: CASSEEASGMETQYF; cdr3_nt: TGTGCCAGCAGTGAAGAGGCTAGCGGGATGGAGACCCAGTACTTC
clone_size: NA; v_call: TRBV14; d_call: NA; j_call: TRBJ2-5; cdr3_aa: CASSPPGLITETQYF; cdr3_nt: TGTGCCAGCAGCCCTCCGGGACTCATTACCGAGACCCAGTACTTC
clone_size: few; v_call: TRBV14; d_call: TRBD2; j_call: TRBJ2-7; cdr3_aa: CASSQRLTSGSATQYF; cdr3_nt: TGTGCCAGCAGCCAGAGGTTGACTAGCGGGAGTGCTACGCAGTACTTC
clone_size: NA; v_call: TRBV25-1; d_call: NA; j_call: TRBJ1-3; cdr3_aa: CASSGFGAASGNTIYF; cdr3_nt: TGTGCCAGCAGTGGCTTCGGTGCTGCCTCTGGAAACACCATATATTTT
clone_size: NA; v_call: TRBV6-1; d_call: TRBD2; j_call: TRBJ2-3; cdr3_aa: CASSATSGGTTDTQYF; cdr3_nt: TGTGCCAGCAGTGCAACTAGCGGGGGGACCACAGATACGCAGTATTTT
clone_size: NA; v_call: TRBV5-4; d_call: NA; j_call: TRBJ1-4; cdr3_aa: CASSSGVKYEKLFF; cdr3_nt: TGTGCCAGCAGCTCAGGGGTGAAGTATGAAAAACTGTTTTTT
clone_size: NA; v_call: TRBV25-1; d_call: NA; j_call: TRBJ1-1; cdr3_aa: CASSHTVTGGAAEAFF; cdr3_nt: TGTGCCAGCAGCCACACCGTAACTGGGGGGGCGGCTGAAGCTTTCTTT
clone_size: NA; v_call: TRBV19; d_call: NA; j_call: TRBJ2-3; cdr3_aa: CASSIDPGSTQYF; cdr3_nt: TGTGCCAGTAGTATAGACCCGGGGAGTACGCAGTATTTT
clone_size: once; v_call: TRBV7-2; d_call: TRBD2; j_call: TRBJ2-1; cdr3_aa: CASSLDRTSQFF; cdr3_nt: TGTGCCAGCAGCTTAGACCGGACTAGCCAGTTCTTC
clone_size: NA; v_call: TRBV9; d_call: TRBD2; j_call: TRBJ2-1; cdr3_aa: CASSPLRGGRNEQFF; cdr3_nt: TGTGCCAGCAGCCCCCTCCGGGGGGGTAGGAATGAGCAGTTCTTC
clone_size: NA; v_call: TRBV5-4; d_call: TRBD2; j_call: TRBJ2-3; cdr3_aa: CASRTSADTQYF; cdr3_nt: TGTGCCAGCAGGACTAGCGCAGATACGCAGTATTTT
clone_size: once; v_call: TRBV5-6; d_call: TRBD2; j_call: TRBJ2-7; cdr3_aa: CASSFPPGLAGSEQYF; cdr3_nt: TGTGCCAGCAGCTTCCCTCCGGGACTAGCGGGGAGCGAGCAGTACTTC
clone_size: NA; v_call: TRBV5-1; d_call: TRBD2; j_call: TRBJ2-1; cdr3_aa: CASSLGLAGEYNEQFF; cdr3_nt: TGCGCCAGCAGCTTGGGACTAGCGGGGGAATACAATGAGCAGTTCTTC
clone_size: NA; v_call: TRBV7-6; d_call: NA; j_call: TRBJ2-7; cdr3_aa: CASRPLDTYEQYF; cdr3_nt: TGTGCCAGCAGACCCTTAGATACCTACGAGCAGTACTTC
clone_size: NA; v_call: TRBV28; d_call: NA; j_call: TRBJ1-4; cdr3_aa: CASSHGMGYATNEKLFF; cdr3_nt: TGTGCCAGCAGTCACGGGATGGGATATGCAACTAATGAAAAACTGTTTTTT
clone_size: NA; v_call: TRBV7-2; d_call: NA; j_call: TRBJ2-7; cdr3_aa: CASSASYEQYF; cdr3_nt: TGTGCCAGCAGCGCGTCCTACGAGCAGTACTTC
clone_size: NA; v_call: TRBV11-2; d_call: NA; j_call: TRBJ1-1; cdr3_aa: CASSRNGGVEAFF; cdr3_nt: TGTGCCAGCAGCCGAAACGGAGGGGTGGAGGCTTTCTTT
clone_size: NA; v_call: TRBV9; d_call: NA; j_call: TRBJ2-1; cdr3_aa: CASSVDFGPYRFF; cdr3_nt: TGTGCCAGCAGCGTAGACTTTGGTCCCTATAGGTTCTTC
clone_size: NA; v_call: TRBV18; d_call: TRBD1; j_call: TRBJ2-7; cdr3_aa: CASSPAPPGQGPTFFEQYF; cdr3_nt: TGTGCCAGCTCACCGGCACCGCCCGGACAGGGTCCAACGTTCTTCGAGCAGTACTTC
clone_size: NA; v_call: TRBV19; d_call: NA; j_call: TRBJ2-3; cdr3_aa: CASSMGGQLILKDTQYF; cdr3_nt: TGTGCCAGTAGTATGGGGGGACAGTTGATTCTGAAGGATACGCAGTATTTT
clone_size: few; v_call: TRBV19; d_call: TRBD1; j_call: TRBJ1-1; cdr3_aa: CASKGTGGTEAFF; cdr3_nt: TGTGCCAGTAAGGGGACAGGGGGCACTGAAGCTTTCTTT
clone_size: NA; v_call: TRBV5-1; d_call: NA; j_call: TRBJ2-7; cdr3_aa: CASSLLAESYEQYF; cdr3_nt: TGCGCCAGCAGCTTGTTAGCGGAGTCCTACGAGCAGTACTTC
clone_size: NA; v_call: TRBV10-2; d_call: TRBD2; j_call: TRBJ2-1; cdr3_aa: CASSVTSGIVNEQFF; cdr3_nt: TGCGCCAGCAGTGTGACTAGCGGGATAGTCAATGAGCAGTTCTTC
clone_size: few; v_call: TRBV18; d_call: TRBD2; j_call: TRBJ2-2; cdr3_aa: CASSSTSGGLNTGELFF; cdr3_nt: TGTGCCAGCTCATCGACTAGCGGGGGACTGAACACCGGGGAGCTGTTTTTT
clone_size: NA; v_call: TRBV4-3; d_call: TRBD2; j_call: TRBJ2-3; cdr3_aa: CASSPGVAGTDTQYF; cdr3_nt: TGCGCCAGCAGCCCGGGGGTAGCGGGGACAGATACGCAGTATTTT
clone_size: once; v_call: TRBV29-1; d_call: TRBD1; j_call: TRBJ2-6; cdr3_aa: CSAYVPGQVTGANVLTF; cdr3_nt: TGCAGCGCCTACGTACCGGGACAGGTAACTGGGGCCAACGTCCTGACTTTC
clone_size: NA; v_call: TRBV5-1; d_call: NA; j_call: TRBJ2-2; cdr3_aa: CASSVGRVGTGELFF; cdr3_nt: TGCGCCAGCAGTGTAGGCAGGGTCGGCACCGGGGAGCTGTTTTTT
clone_size: few; v_call: TRBV30; d_call: TRBD1; j_call: TRBJ1-1; cdr3_aa: CAWQRTGGTEAFF; cdr3_nt: TGTGCCTGGCAGAGGACAGGCGGAACTGAAGCTTTCTTT
clone_size: NA; v_call: TRBV19; d_call: NA; j_call: TRBJ1-4; cdr3_aa: CASREGGTNEKLFF; cdr3_nt: TGTGCCAGTAGAGAAGGCGGAACTAATGAAAAACTGTTTTTT
clone_size: few; v_call: TRBV4-1; d_call: NA; j_call: TRBJ2-2; cdr3_aa: CASSQGASTGELFF; cdr3_nt: TGCGCCAGCAGCCAAGGGGCGAGCACCGGGGAGCTGTTTTTT
clone_size: NA; v_call: TRBV7-9; d_call: NA; j_call: TRBJ2-5; cdr3_aa: CASSLGLGGRQETQYF; cdr3_nt: TGTGCCAGCAGCTTAGGTCTAGGGGGAAGGCAAGAGACCCAGTACTTC
clone_size: NA; v_call: TRBV7-9; d_call: TRBD2; j_call: TRBJ2-3; cdr3_aa: CASSLRLAGGTDTQYF; cdr3_nt: TGTGCCAGCAGCCTTCGACTAGCGGGGGGTACAGATACGCAGTATTTT
clone_size: once; v_call: TRBV2; d_call: NA; j_call: TRBJ1-5; cdr3_aa: CASRPVRGSNQPQHF; cdr3_nt: TGTGCCAGCAGACCGGTCCGGGGGAGCAATCAGCCCCAGCATTTT